A single sample gave rise to the 9 T cell receptor beta chains below, sequenced in a study of T cells after yellow fever vaccination. TCRdb re-called the 5' RACE reads with MiXCR, one entry per CDR3 protein. Of 40,000 to 50,000 distinct CDR3 sequences listed, more than 6% were seen once; the top ten hold 10%. The material sequenced was PBMCs, either bulk or a sorted T-cell subset (CD4+, CD8+, memory, or dextramer-sorted; not recorded which), taken 45 days after the yellow fever booster vaccination. The receptors stem from a man aged 25 to 40 who received the YFV17D yellow fever vaccine.

This clonotype has more than one count but fewer than ten. This rearrangement joins TRBV6-1 to TRBJ1-1; D unclear. The germline CDR1 and CDR2 sequences are MNHNS and SASEGT. V was pared by 9 bases and J by 2 bases, with 13 bases between. This CDR3 contains 13 residues. CDR3 amino acids: CASTRGRNTEAFF. The CDR3 DNA reads as TGTGCCAGTACCCGAGGTCGAAACACTGAAGCTTTCTTT.

The rearrangement joins TRBV7-2 to TRBJ2-7; 8 bases align to TRBD1. V lost 5 bases to trimming and J lost 0 bases; unmatched junction nucleotides: 6. Germline V CDR1 and CDR2: SGHTA, FQGNSA. The CDR3 covers 15 residues. The CDR3: CASSARTGSSYEQYF. CDR3 nucleotide sequence: TGTGCCAGCAGCGCTCGGACAGGGAGCTCCTACGAGCAGTACTTC.

This clonotype was seen at least ten times. The chain carries TRBV5-1 and TRBJ2-1; 8 nucleotides align to TRBD2. Germline V gene data show CDR1 as SGHRS and CDR2 as YFSETQ. Trimming took 4 bases from V and 4 from J; bases not matched to a gene: 7. The CDR3 has 15 residues. The CDR3 bases are TGCGCCAGCAGCCTCGGGACTAGTATATACAATGAGCAGTTCTTC. This translates into CASSLGTSIYNEQFF.

This clonotype was seen many times. The chain uses TRBV19 and TRBJ1-1, with D perhaps matching TRBD1 (5 bases). V dropped 7 bases and J dropped 9 bases, with 12 bases sitting between them. The germline CDR1 and CDR2 sequences are LNHDA and SQIVND (reference sequence). The CDR3 contains 11 residues. CDR3 amino acids: CASIGDSKAFF. CDR3 nucleotides: TGTGCCAGTATTGGAGACAGCAAAGCTTTCTTT. Variable domain in full (rest from reference TRBV19 and TRBJ1-1): DGGITQSPKYLFRKEGQNVTLSCEQNLNHDAMYWYRQDPGQGLRLIYYSQIVNDFQKGDIAEGYSVSREKKESFPLTVTSAQKNPTAFYLCASIGDSKAFFGQGTRLTVV.

This clonotype has more than one count but fewer than ten. The chain employs TRBV9 and TRBJ2-7; 10 nucleotides agree with TRBD2. In germline, CDR1 is SGDLS, CDR2 YYNGEE. The CDR3 contains 21 residues. The J segment lost 7 bases and the V segment lost 1 base, leaving 26 bases of the junction unmatched. CDR3 residues: CASSVSRGPPVGTSAGEEQYF. The CDR3 coding sequence is TGTGCCAGCAGCGTAAGTCGGGGCCCGCCGGTCGGGACTAGCGCAGGAGAAGAGCAGTACTTC.

This clonotype has at least ten counts. The chain links TRBV2 to TRBJ2-7; no firm D call. Germline V gives CDR1 SNHLY, CDR2 FYNNEI. The ends were cut back, 7 bases at V and 2 bases at J, with 12 bases in the middle. CDR3 size: 13 residues. The CDR3 DNA reads as TGTGCCAGCAATTTCGACGAACCCTACGAGCAGTACTTC. This encodes CASNFDEPYEQYF. Full variable domain (remainder filled in from reference TRBV2 and TRBJ2-7): EPEVTQTPSHQVTQMGQEVILRCVPISNHLYFYWYRQILGQKVEFLVSFYNNEISEKSEIFDDQFSVERPDGSNFTLKIRSTKLEDSAMYFCASNFDEPYEQYFGPGTRLTVT.

In its sample, this clonotype was seen a few times. J is TRBJ2-7 and V is TRBV20-1, with TRBD1 identical over 7 bases. V lost 0 bases and J lost 3; bases outside the gene matches: 11. Germline CDR1 reads DFQATT; CDR2 reads SNEGSKA (reference sequence). The CDR3 is 16 residues long. The CDR3 DNA reads TGCAGTGCTAGAGATTCCTCTGGGCAGGGGGTCTACGAGCAGTACTTC. It translates to CSARDSSGQGVYEQYF.

In this sample, this clonotype turned up many times. The J gene is TRBJ2-2, the V gene TRBV28; 7 bases map to TRBD2. Germline V gene data show CDR1 as MDHEN and CDR2 as SYDVKM. The CDR3 totals 15 residues. Losses at the gene ends were 4 bases for V and 3 bases for J; bases not matched to a gene: 5. The CDR3 is CASSSLADYTGELFF. The DNA for the CDR3 is TGTGCCAGCAGTTCCCTAGCGGACTACACCGGGGAGCTGTTTTTT.

This clonotype was seen more than once but under ten times. V is TRBV29-1 and J is TRBJ1-1; 7 nucleotides line up with TRBD1. Germline V gene lookup returns CDR1 SQVTM and CDR2 ANQGSEA. CDR3 length: 15 amino acids. J gave up 0 bases and V 4 bases, and 8 bases lay outside the gene matches. The CDR3, as DNA: TGCAGCGTTGTAAACAGGGGTTCAATGAACACTGAAGCTTTCTTT. It specifies CSVVNRGSMNTEAFF. Complete variable domain (other parts from reference TRBV29-1 and TRBJ1-1): SAVISQKPSRDICQRGTSLTIQCQVDSQVTMMFWYRQQPGQSLTLIATANQGSEATYESGFVIDKFPISRPNLTFSTLTVSNMSPEDSSIYLCSVVNRGSMNTEAFFGQGTRLTVV.